This T cell receptor (beta chain) was identified in a study of blood T cell repertoires in COVID-19. For the study at large: COVID-19 samples collected from the United States, Italy and Spain covered acute and convalescent phases. The analysed material was cDNA or gDNA that came from T cells, B-cell-depleted T cells, or PBMCs.

Per the original methods: Estimates of nucleated cell counts were drawn from the amplification of reference gene primers. Repertoires were generated with immunoSEQ multiplex PCR, while TCRdb's copy carries only in-frame clones and drops some. D and trimming come from the DNA, and the V and J calls and clone size come from that table. Counted here are 240,000 or so clones, about three quarters occurring once; the ten biggest clones make up about 3.5%. V dropped 2 bases and J dropped 2; count of bases not matched to a gene: 5. The germline CDR1 and CDR2 sequences are MNHEY and SVGEGT. This CDR3 has 15 amino acids.

The gene calls are TRBV6-2 or TRBV6-3 and TRBJ2-7; TRBD1 matches 8 bases. Specimen: peripheral blood. The sequence came from a woman older than 75 with acute or convalescent COVID-19. CDR3 amino acids: CASSYLGQGTYEQYF. CDR3 in DNA: TGTGCCAGCAGTTACCTCGGACAGGGAACCTACGAGCAGTACTTC.